The clone carrying this TCR beta chain was detected once. As yet, its antigen is unknown. Using immunoSEQ multiplex PCR, the repertoire was profiled, and TCRdb retains in-frame clones only, with some absent. This repertoire shows about 120,000 clones, approximately 95% found once; its top ten account for around 0.12%. This sample is drawn from a study of graft-versus-host responses after intestinal transplantation. Study at large: Anti-thymocyte globulin induction preceded two to three years of tacrolimus and steroid maintenance in all recipients. Whole-study findings and limits: In recipient marrow, GvH clones were found, and some appeared first in ileum or blood.

This CDR3 contains 15 residues. Germline CDR1 reads SGHRS; CDR2 reads YFSETQ. V lost 2 bases and J lost 0, with 12 bases in between. The source was unstimulated CD4+ T cells sorted from spleen or lymph node cells, collected before intestinal transplant. This TCR derives from a human donor who received an intestinal transplant. V is TRBV5-1 and J is TRBJ2-7; D call uncertain. DNA for the CDR3: TGCGCCAGCAGCTTTACAGCGCCCTACTCCTACGAGCAGTACTTC. Encoded protein: CASSFTAPYSYEQYF.